Sequencing of this T cell receptor (beta chain) was carried out in a study of blood T cell repertoires in COVID-19. The overall study: The study drew acute and convalescent COVID-19 samples from the United States, Italy and Spain. PBMCs, B-cell-depleted T cells, or T cells were the source of the cDNA or gDNA that made up the material.

How the authors handled the data: From reference gene primer amplification, estimates of nucleated cell counts were derived. The repertoire was sequenced with immunoSEQ multiplex PCR; TCRdb's copy has only in-frame clones and lacks some. The V and J calls and clone size were taken over from that table, and D and trimming were inferred from the DNA. The sample contains about 200,000 clones, 80% to 90% of which appear only once. The CDR3 extends over 19 amino acids. The rearrangement links TRBV21-1 to TRBJ2-3; TRBD2 reflects the table's D call only, with no check against the DNA. TRBV21-1 is a pseudogene. This clonotype was obtained from a man aged 60-69 years with acute or convalescent COVID-19. The sequencing sample was made of peripheral blood. CDR3 protein: CASSLRPPCSVPSTDTQYF. DNA of the CDR3: TGTGCCAGCAGCTTAAGACCCCCCTGTAGCGTTCCGAGCACAGATACGCAGTATTTT.